This TCR beta chain is from a study of neoadjuvant anti-PD-1 for oral cavity cancer. Background on the study: Patients without progression got a fourth dose around day 43. Overall study findings and caveats: Expansion of preexisting intratumoral clones was suggested to aid response.

Trimming cost V 0 bases and J 5 bases, with 10 bases left between them. CDR1 and CDR2 from the germline V gene are LNHNV and YYDKDF (reference sequence). This CDR3 contains 14 residues. On this clone itself: Its specificity is not known.

The table came from immunoSEQ multiplex PCR; TCRdb's copy has only in-frame clones and leaves some out. The sample shows roughly 36,000 clones, 30% to 40% of them seen only once. Regarding time point: after neoadjuvant nivolumab, at surgical resection. The patients had HPV-negative, locally advanced oral cavity squamous cell carcinoma. This clonotype was obtained from a person between 40 and 85 years old with oral cavity squamous cell carcinoma. Here the sequenced sample was tumor tissue, taken after nivolumab (anti-PD-1) treatment. This rearrangement joins TRBV15 to TRBJ2-5; D might be TRBD1 (5 bases). CDR3 coding DNA: TGTGCCACCAGCAGAGATCAGGGAAGGGAGACCCAGTACTTC. As protein: CATSRDQGRETQYF.